This TCR beta chain was obtained from a study of blood T cells in healthy people across ages (dated by TCRdb to between 2015 and 2017). A note on the overall study: In model experiments, template switching captured about one uniquely barcoded TCR beta cDNA molecule for every two T cells. The study analyzed two additional independent replicas of 1 million unique cDNA reads from the same blood draw for two donors, one aged 18 to 29 and one aged 80 or older. Four age groups were formed from the donors: young (average 16 years), middle-aged (around 37), aged (about 68) and long-lived (about 80). To track age-related changes in TCR beta repertoire diversity, the study relied on deep sequencing normalized with unique cDNA molecular identifiers. Donors of different ages were randomly distributed across sequencing lanes to avoid experimental bias. The study at large found these results: Conclusive comparison of naive and antigen-experienced compartments was prevented by the profiling of bulk unsorted PBMCs. There was a strong correlation between observed TCR beta diversity and the percentage of naive T cells measured by flow cytometry. Compared with the aged group, the long-lived group had more naive CD4+ T cells, fewer expanded clones and increased TCR diversity, suggesting age selection. As age increased, observed TCR beta diversity per million T cells dropped in a roughly linear way, and a significant reduction was already evident by age about 40. Because donor CMV infection status was unknown, age-related changes in expanded clonotypes were potentially confounded. Estimates of total diversity based on one million sequenced T cells were regarded as lower bounds and as underestimates.

The library was made by 5' RACE. Sequencing was carried out with an Illumina HiSeq 2500. A second PCR of roughly 7 to 11 cycles was performed with a sample-barcoded 5' primer and a J-beta primer mix. A template-switch 5' adaptor carrying 12 random nucleotides introduced a unique molecular identifier onto each TCR beta cDNA molecule. Each sample yielded at least 3 million CDR3-containing paired-end reads. All of the RNA was converted into first-strand cDNA using the Mint cDNA synthesis kit, with a TRBC-specific oligonucleotide serving as the primer. After uracil-DNA glycosylase treatment, a first 18-cycle PCR used universal primers M1SS and BC2_uni_R on all cDNA. On the study's bioinformatics: Normalization of each sample was performed by random selection of 1 million high-quality reads, each carrying a distinct molecular identifier. Instead of being binned into consensus sequences, reads that shared molecular identifiers were thrown out. MiTCR, run with a Q25 quality threshold and the strictest error-elimination algorithm, handled CDR3 identification, clonotype clustering and error correction. Lower-bound total TCR beta diversity was estimated with a nonparametric unseen species model using Euler transformation. The public reads were quality trimmed at Q25 with fastp and then assembled into clones with MiXCR by TCRdb, keeping productive beta chains. Merged by CDR3 protein, the rows form single entries marked with the most common genes and DNA. In this record, the V and J calls reflect TCRdb's handling and not the investigators' own analysis. Here the sample has around 1.1 million distinct CDR3 sequences; less than 45% occur a single time. The ten largest account for 10% to 15% of the sample.

From a lookup of the germline V gene (reference sequence), CDR1 and CDR2 are DFQATT and SNEGSKA. Trimming removed 0 bases from V and 7 bases from J, leaving 9 bases between the germline ends. The CDR3 contains 13 residues, cysteine and phenylalanine counted. Only the CDR3 portion is preserved as DNA: 39 bases, with reading frame beginning at the first base. Donors were a few dozen systemically healthy Caucasian individuals from Russia aged roughly 6 to 95 years. About 9.6 milliliters of peripheral blood were collected from each donor into EDTA-treated Vacutainer tubes. Ficoll-Paque density-gradient centrifugation was used to isolate PBMCs, with at least 6 million per sample. Trizol reagent was used to extract total RNA from the PBMCs, yielding at least 5 micrograms per sample. Naive CD45RAhigh/CD27high T cell percentages were measured by flow cytometry on a PBMC aliquot from every donor. Comments on this clonotype: The antigen it recognizes is unknown. Base quality data are lacking; no much larger clone is found one base away.

This sequence originates from a man between 18 and 35 years old in good health. The sequenced sample was blood. In this chain, TRBV20-1 is recombined with TRBJ2-2; the best D guess is TRBD1, with 5 bases matching. Here the CDR3 is given as CSARDTRGGELFF. In nucleotide form, the sequence is TGCAGTGCTAGAGACACAAGGGGCGGGGAGCTGTTTTTT.